Listed below are T cell receptor beta chains from one sample, sequenced in a study of shared clonotypes between healthy human individuals. Clones were read by immunoSEQ multiplex PCR, and TCRdb kept only the in-frame ones, dropping some. The table shows some 2.1 million clones, with roughly 95% occurring only once. The specimen sequenced was naive CD8+ T cells sorted from blood. The receptors were sampled from a man aged 18 to 30 in good health. Both conserved end residues are trimmed from each CDR3. The order of the fields is V gene, J gene, clone size, CDR3 protein. Expanded clones are given a class, and other clones once, few, many or no size at all.

>TRBV28|TRBJ2-3|.
ASTSGGKLTDTQY
>TRBV9|TRBJ2-7|.
ASSLRLSSYEQY
>TRBV5-4|TRBJ2-1|.
ASSFWLNEQF
>TRBV19|TRBJ2-3|.
ASSGDDPDTQY
>TRBV5-1|TRBJ1-1|.
ASSQLEGMNTEAF
>TRBV7-8|TRBJ2-7|.
ASSPPGGIAEQY
>TRBV2|TRBJ2-7|.
ASSGPPRRGDDYEQY
>TRBV27|TRBJ2-3|.
ASSPGPVSGADTQY
>TRBV6-5|TRBJ2-7|.
ASSPSNGGEQY
>TRBV2|TRBJ2-7|.
ASSVRTEGSYEQY
>TRBV19|TRBJ1-5|.
ASSTDRGYQPQH
>TRBV29-1|TRBJ2-7|.
SVERDRGSYEQY
>TRBV5-4|TRBJ1-1|.
ASSIPGLMNTEAF
>TRBV29-1|TRBJ1-1|.
SVLGEGSEAF
>TRBV5-1|TRBJ2-7|once
ASSSWTGPLYEQY
>TRBV6-1|TRBJ1-2|.
ASSGLFRDLGT
>TRBV6-4|TRBJ2-5|.
ASSGVPEVETQY
>TRBV25-1|TRBJ2-3|.
ASSEYREATDTQY
>TRBV27|TRBJ2-5|.
ASSSRSSSRETQY
>TRBV21-1|TRBJ2-1|once
ASLAKVIAPYNEQF
>TRBV27|TRBJ2-3|.
ASSSTGSTDTQY
>TRBV6-5|TRBJ1-1|once
ASSYSPGANTEAF
>TRBV6-1|TRBJ2-7|.
ASSVRDRGTYEQY
>TRBV29-1|TRBJ1-1|.
SVGGAEMNTEAF
>TRBV23-1|TRBJ1-2|.
ASSQLRGNGYT